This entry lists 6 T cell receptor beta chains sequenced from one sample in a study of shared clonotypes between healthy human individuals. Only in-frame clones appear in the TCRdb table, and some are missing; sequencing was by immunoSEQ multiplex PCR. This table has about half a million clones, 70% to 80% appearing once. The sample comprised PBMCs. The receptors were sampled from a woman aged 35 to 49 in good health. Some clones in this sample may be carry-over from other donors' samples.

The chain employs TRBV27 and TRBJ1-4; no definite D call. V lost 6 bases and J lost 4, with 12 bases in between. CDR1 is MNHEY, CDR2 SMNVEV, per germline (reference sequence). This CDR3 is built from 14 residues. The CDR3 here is CASSLDINNEKLFF. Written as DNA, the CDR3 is TGTGCCAGCAGCCTTGACATAAATAATGAAAAACTGTTTTTT.

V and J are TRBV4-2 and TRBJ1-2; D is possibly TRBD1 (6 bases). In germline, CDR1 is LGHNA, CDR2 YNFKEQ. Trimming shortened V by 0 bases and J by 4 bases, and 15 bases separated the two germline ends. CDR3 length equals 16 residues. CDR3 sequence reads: CASSQEVGGASYGYTF. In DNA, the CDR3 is TGTGCCAGCAGCCAAGAGGTAGGGGGGGCCAGCTATGGCTACACCTTC.

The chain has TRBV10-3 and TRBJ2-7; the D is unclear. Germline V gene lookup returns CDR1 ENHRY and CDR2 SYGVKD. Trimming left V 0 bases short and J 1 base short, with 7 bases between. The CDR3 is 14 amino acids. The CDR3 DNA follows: TGTGCCATCAGTGAGTCGTACTCGTCCTACGAGCAGTACTTC. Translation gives CAISESYSSYEQYF.

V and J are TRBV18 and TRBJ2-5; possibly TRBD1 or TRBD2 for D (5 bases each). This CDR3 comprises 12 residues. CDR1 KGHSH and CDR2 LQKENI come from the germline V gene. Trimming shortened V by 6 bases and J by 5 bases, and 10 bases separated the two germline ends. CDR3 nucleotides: TGTGCCAGCTCTCGGGACCGCGAGACCCAGTACTTC. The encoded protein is CASSRDRETQYF.

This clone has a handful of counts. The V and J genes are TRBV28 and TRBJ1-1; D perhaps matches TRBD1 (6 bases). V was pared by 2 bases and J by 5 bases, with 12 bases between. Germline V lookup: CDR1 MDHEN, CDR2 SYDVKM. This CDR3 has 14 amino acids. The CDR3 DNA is TGTGCCAGCAGTTTAAGGGGGGCTCGGACTGAAGCTTTCTTT. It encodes CASSLRGARTEAFF.

CDR3 DNA: TGCGCCAGCAGCTTTGGCGGGAGCGTCAATGAGCAGTTCTTC. Protein product: CASSFGGSVNEQFF. The rearrangement uses TRBV5-1 and TRBJ2-1, with TRBD2 matching over 7 bases. The CDR3 extends over 14 amino acids. Per the germline V gene, CDR1 is SGHRS and CDR2 is YFSETQ. V trimming: 2 bases; J trimming: 6 bases; junction bases outside the gene matches: 5.